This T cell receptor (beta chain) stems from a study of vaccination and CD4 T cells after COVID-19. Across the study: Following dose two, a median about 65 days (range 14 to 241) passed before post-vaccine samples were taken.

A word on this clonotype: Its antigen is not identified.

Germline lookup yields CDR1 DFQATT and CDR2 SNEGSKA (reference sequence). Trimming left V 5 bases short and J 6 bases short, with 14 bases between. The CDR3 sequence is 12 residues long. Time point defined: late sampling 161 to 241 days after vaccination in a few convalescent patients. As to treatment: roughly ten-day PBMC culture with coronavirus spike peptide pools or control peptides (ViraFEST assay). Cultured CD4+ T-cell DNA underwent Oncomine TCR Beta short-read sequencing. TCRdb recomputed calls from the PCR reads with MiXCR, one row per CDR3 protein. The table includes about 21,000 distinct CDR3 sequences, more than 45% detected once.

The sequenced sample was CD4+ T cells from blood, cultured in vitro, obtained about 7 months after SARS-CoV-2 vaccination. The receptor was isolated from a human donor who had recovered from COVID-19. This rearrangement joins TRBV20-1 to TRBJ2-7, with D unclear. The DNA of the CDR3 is TGCAGTGCTTCGACACCGCCGGGCGAGCAGTACTTC. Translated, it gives CSASTPPGEQYF.